This section outlines one TCR beta chain sequence together with its context. What it binds is unknown. TCR beta CDR3 regions were amplified from RNA. The HTBI primer set served for first-round RT-PCR of the TCR CDR3. TCRdb itself ran the multiplex PCR reads through MiXCR, one entry per CDR3 protein. The table has a few hundred thousand distinct CDR3 sequences, 14% seen once. The sample originates from a study of T cells in Graves' hyperthyroidism and ophthalmopathy. Study findings and constraints: Clonotypes that were expanded in thyroid above 0.001 mostly appeared in blood too.

Patients aged 18 to 65 had newly diagnosed hyperthyroidism of under 2 months' duration. With V trimmed by 2 bases and J by 4 bases, 8 bases remained unmatched. Looked up from germline, CDR1 is LGHDT and CDR2 is YNNKEL (reference sequence). CDR3 length: 17 residues. V is TRBV3-1 and J is TRBJ2-2, with TRBD1 identical over 9 bases. The source material was blood. The TCR originated in a woman between 40 and 55 years old with Graves' hyperthyroidism. CDR3 sequence: CASSQIPGQGFTGELFF. The DNA for the CDR3 is TGTGCCAGCAGCCAAATACCGGGACAGGGTTTCACCGGGGAGCTGTTTTTT.